The 23 T cell receptor beta chains below all came from one sample that was sequenced in a study of CD8 T cells in Susac syndrome. The authors reverse transcribed roughly 0.5 to 1 ug RNA with random hexamers. TCRdb analysed the immunoSEQ multiplex PCR reads with MiXCR anew, one entry per CDR3 protein. The table includes over 95,000 distinct CDR3 sequences, around 93% detected once. Source material: CD8+ T cells from PBMCs. The source of these receptors is a human donor in good health.

To note about this clonotype: A junction end diverges from the germline sequence, so it may reflect a read error. V is TRBV20-1 and J is TRBJ2-7, with unresolved D. The CDR3 extends over 11 amino acids. CDR1 is DFQATT, CDR2 SNEGSKA, per germline (reference sequence). This CDR3 is CSAGDMYEQYF. CDR3 nucleotide sequence: TGCAGTGCTGGAGACATGTACGAGCAGTACTTC.

This chain connects TRBV5-1 to TRBJ2-7, with D unclear. This CDR3 is 15 amino acids long. In germline, CDR1 is SGHRS, CDR2 YFSETQ. Trimming pared 1 base from V and 0 bases from J, leaving 11 bases between. As DNA, the CDR3 is TGCGCCAGCAGCTTGCCCTCAGAGGCCTCCTACGAGCAGTACTTC. It yields the protein CASSLPSEASYEQYF.

This clonotype showed up just once. A junction boundary mismatches the germline segment, possibly from a read error. The chain employs TRBV7-7 and TRBJ2-3; D is tentatively TRBD1 or TRBD2 (6 bases each). The V gene's germline CDR1 is SSHAT and CDR2 FNYEAQ (reference sequence). The CDR3 sequence is 15 residues long. The DNA for the CDR3 is TGTGCTAGCAGCTTAGTGTCGGGGGCCACAGATACGCAGTATTTT. It translates to CASSLVSGATDTQYF.

The V call is TRBV7-2, the J call TRBJ2-4; the D is unclear. CDR1 and CDR2 (germline): SGHTA, FQGNSA. The CDR3 has 12 residues. V was shortened by 1 base and J by 6 bases, with 4 bases between the two germline ends. This CDR3 is CASSLERNIQYF. For the CDR3, the DNA is TGTGCCAGCAGCTTAGAACGAAACATTCAGTACTTC.

The gene calls are TRBV3-1 and TRBJ2-1, with 10 bases matching TRBD1. V lost 3 bases, J lost 7 bases, and 6 bases stayed unmatched. This CDR3 is 15 amino acids long. The germline V gene has CDR1 LGHDT and CDR2 YNNKEL (reference sequence). CDR3 protein: CASSHRDRGANEQFF. CDR3 sequence (DNA): TGTGCCAGCAGCCACCGGGACAGGGGTGCGAATGAGCAGTTCTTC.

The chain couples TRBV20-1 to TRBJ1-1; TRBD1 matches 9 bases. V lost 3 bases, J lost 4 bases, and 3 bases stayed unmatched. This CDR3 comprises 13 residues. The V gene's germline CDR1 is DFQATT and CDR2 SNEGSKA (reference sequence). The CDR3 sequence is CSASNRGLTEAFF. The CDR3 DNA reads as TGCAGTGCTAGTAACAGGGGGCTCACTGAAGCTTTCTTT.

The rearrangement links TRBV10-3 to TRBJ2-5; TRBD2 matches at 8 bases. There are 14 residues in the CDR3. V gave up 8 bases and J gave up 1 base; unmatched junction bases: 6. CDR1 ENHRY and CDR2 SYGVKD come from the germline V gene. CDR3 sequence: CAIGLAGSQETQYF. The CDR3 DNA follows: TGTGCCATCGGATTAGCGGGGAGCCAAGAGACCCAGTACTTC.

V and J are TRBV20-1 and TRBJ1-5; the match to TRBD1 covers 7 bases. From germline, CDR1 is DFQATT and CDR2 SNEGSKA (reference sequence). With V trimmed by 1 base and J by 6 bases, 9 bases remained unmatched. This CDR3 has 15 residues. The CDR3 reads CSARVGRTGTQPQHF. The CDR3 nucleotides read TGCAGTGCTAGAGTGGGTAGGACAGGTACTCAGCCCCAGCATTTT.

This rearrangement joins TRBV24-1 to TRBJ2-1; the D gene could be TRBD1 or TRBD2 (5 bases each). CDR1 is KGHDR and CDR2 is SFDVKD in the germline V gene. The CDR3 extends over 13 amino acids. The V end lost 9 bases, the J end lost 10 bases, and 18 bases lay between the germline ends. CDR3 DNA: TGTGCCACCTCGGGACCTCAGGTGGGGGAGCAGTTCTTC. Its protein product is CATSGPQVGEQFF.

V usage is TRBV12-3 or TRBV12-4 and J usage is TRBJ1-1; D is possibly TRBD1 (5 bases). The CDR3 totals 12 residues. Between the trimmed V and J ends, which lost 7 bases and 8 bases, there was a span of 14 bases. CDR3 region: CASNTQGPEAFF. DNA for the CDR3: TGTGCCAGCAACACCCAGGGACCGGAAGCTTTCTTT.

The J gene is TRBJ1-2, the V gene TRBV7-2; TRBD1 is a possible D gene (6 bases). The CDR3 spans 13 residues. The V gene's germline CDR1 is SGHTA and CDR2 FQGNSA. V was shortened by 6 bases and J by 1 base, with 9 bases between the two germline ends. In DNA form, the CDR3 reads TGTGCCAGCAGACGACAGGATAACTATGGCTACACCTTC. Protein sequence: CASRRQDNYGYTF. Full variable domain (outside the CDR3, taken from reference TRBV7-2 and TRBJ1-2): GAGVSQSPSNKVTEKGKDVELRCDPISGHTALYWYRQSLGQGLEFLIYFQGNSAPDKSGLPSDRFSAERTGGSVSTLTIQRTQQEDSAVYLCASRRQDNYGYTFGSGTRLTVV.

The chain links TRBV7-2 to TRBJ2-1; the match to TRBD1 covers 10 bases. CDR3 length: 16 amino acids. CDR1 and CDR2 (germline): SGHTA, FQGNSA. V shed 5 bases, J shed 2 bases, and the junction held 6 bases outside the gene matches. CDR3 amino acids: CASSPTGTGAYNEQFF. In DNA form, the CDR3 reads TGTGCCAGCAGCCCCACCGGGACAGGGGCCTACAATGAGCAGTTCTTC. The whole variable domain, remainder taken from reference TRBV7-2 and TRBJ2-1, is GAGVSQSPSNKVTEKGKDVELRCDPISGHTALYWYRQSLGQGLEFLIYFQGNSAPDKSGLPSDRFSAERTGGSVSTLTIQRTQQEDSAVYLCASSPTGTGAYNEQFFGPGTRLTVL.

This clonotype has just one count. This chain joins TRBV12-3 or TRBV12-4 and TRBJ2-3; no firm D call. CDR3 length: 14 residues. Deletions cut 5 bases from V and 4 bases from J, with 13 bases between. CDR3 in amino acids: CASSLGGGADTQYF. The DNA of the CDR3 is TGTGCCAGCAGTCTCGGTGGTGGGGCAGATACGCAGTATTTT.

The rearrangement joins TRBV7-2 to TRBJ2-3; 10 nucleotides align to TRBD2. The CDR3 length is 16 residues. V was clipped by 6 bases and J by 0 bases; unmatched bases: 6. The germline V gene has CDR1 SGHTA and CDR2 FQGNSA. Here the CDR3 DNA reads TGTGCCAGCAGGCGGACTAGCGGAGCTAGCACAGATACGCAGTATTTT. This sequence encodes CASRRTSGASTDTQYF. Together with reference TRBV7-2 and TRBJ2-3, the CDR3 gives the full variable domain: GAGVSQSPSNKVTEKGKDVELRCDPISGHTALYWYRQSLGQGLEFLIYFQGNSAPDKSGLPSDRFSAERTGGSVSTLTIQRTQQEDSAVYLCASRRTSGASTDTQYFGPGTRLTVL.

The rearrangement uses TRBV20-1 and TRBJ1-2; 8 bases match TRBD1. Germline V CDR1 and CDR2: DFQATT, SNEGSKA (reference sequence). This CDR3 is built from 17 residues. J gave up 8 bases and V 0 bases, and 17 bases lay outside the gene matches. Here the CDR3 reads CSARDRPGQGVRRGYTF. The DNA of the CDR3 is TGCAGTGCTAGAGATCGTCCCGGACAGGGAGTAAGGCGCGGCTACACCTTC.

V usage is TRBV29-1 and J usage is TRBJ1-1; D call uncertain. The CDR3 totals 13 residues. Germline V lookup: CDR1 SQVTM, CDR2 ANQGSEA. The germline V and J ends were trimmed by 7 bases and 1 base, with 13 bases remaining between them. The CDR3 is CSAHLARNTEAFF. DNA of the CDR3: TGCAGCGCCCATCTGGCGCGGAACACTGAAGCTTTCTTT. The whole variable domain, filled in from reference TRBV29-1 and TRBJ1-1, reads SAVISQKPSRDICQRGTSLTIQCQVDSQVTMMFWYRQQPGQSLTLIATANQGSEATYESGFVIDKFPISRPNLTFSTLTVSNMSPEDSSIYLCSAHLARNTEAFFGQGTRLTVV.

This clonotype has a handful of counts. This chain uses TRBV27 with TRBJ2-7; D uncertain. CDR3 length equals 14 residues. The V end lost 2 bases, the J end lost 2 bases, and 10 bases lay between the germline ends. The V gene's germline CDR1 is MNHEY and CDR2 SMNVEV (reference sequence). Written as DNA, the CDR3 is TGTGCCAGCAGTTTAATGGGTTCAACCTACGAGCAGTACTTC. Its protein product is CASSLMGSTYEQYF.

The chain links TRBV5-8 to TRBJ2-2; 7 bases line up with TRBD1. CDR1 and CDR2 from the germline V gene are SGHTS and YDEGEE. The V and J ends lost 4 bases and 5 bases, in that order; junction bases with no gene match: 8. This CDR3 has 15 amino acids. The DNA for the CDR3 is TGTGCCAGCAGCCCCTACACAGGGGCGACCGGGGAGCTGTTTTTT. This translates into CASSPYTGATGELFF.

This chain uses TRBV13 with TRBJ2-3; unclear D gene. The ends were cut back, 6 bases at V and 6 bases at J, with 10 bases in the middle. The germline V gene encodes CDR1 PRHDT and CDR2 FYEKMQ (reference sequence). CDR3 length: 12 residues. CDR3 DNA sequence: TGTGCCAGCAGAATCCGAGCGGATACGCAGTATTTT. Translation: CASRIRADTQYF.

The chain joins TRBV29-1 to TRBJ2-7; the match to TRBD2 covers 12 bases. Germline CDR1 is SQVTM and CDR2 is ANQGSEA. CDR3 length: 16 residues. Trimming took 0 bases from V and 3 from J; bases not matched to a gene: 6. The CDR3 loop is CSVEDPGLAGRYEQYF. CDR3 sequence (DNA): TGCAGCGTTGAAGACCCTGGACTAGCGGGACGCTACGAGCAGTACTTC.

The rearrangement links TRBV9 to TRBJ1-4, with TRBD1 matching over 12 bases. The V gene's germline CDR1 is SGDLS and CDR2 YYNGEE. The V segment lost 0 bases and the J segment 7 bases; nucleotides outside the gene matches: 10. CDR3 length: 18 amino acids. CDR3 residues: CASSVDGTGGANGEKLFF. CDR3 coding DNA: TGTGCCAGCAGCGTAGACGGGACAGGGGGCGCCAACGGTGAAAAACTGTTTTTT.

This clonotype was seen once. The chain carries TRBV18 and TRBJ1-5; D perhaps matches TRBD1 (5 bases). Trimming cost V 0 bases and J 1 base, with 10 bases left between them. The germline V gene has CDR1 KGHSH and CDR2 LQKENI. This CDR3 is built from 16 residues. CDR3 sequence reads: CASSPPGVPSNQPQHF. In DNA form, the CDR3 reads TGTGCCAGCTCACCACCGGGGGTTCCGAGCAATCAGCCCCAGCATTTT. The complete variable domain, with remaining parts taken from reference TRBV18 and TRBJ1-5, reads NAGVMQNPRHLVRRRGQEARLRCSPMKGHSHVYWYRQLPEEGLKFMVYLQKENIIDESGMPKERFSAEFPKEGPSILRIQQVVRGDSAAYFCASSPPGVPSNQPQHFGDGTRLSIL.

The V and J genes are TRBV7-9 and TRBJ1-2; 7 nucleotides match TRBD1. The V gene end was trimmed by 5 bases and the J gene end by 6 bases; junction bases not matched to a gene: 6. This CDR3 region has 13 residues. The germline V gene has CDR1 SEHNR and CDR2 FQNEAQ (reference sequence). CDR3 sequence reads: CASSQTGKDGYTF. As DNA, the CDR3 is TGTGCCAGCAGCCAGACAGGGAAGGATGGCTACACCTTC.